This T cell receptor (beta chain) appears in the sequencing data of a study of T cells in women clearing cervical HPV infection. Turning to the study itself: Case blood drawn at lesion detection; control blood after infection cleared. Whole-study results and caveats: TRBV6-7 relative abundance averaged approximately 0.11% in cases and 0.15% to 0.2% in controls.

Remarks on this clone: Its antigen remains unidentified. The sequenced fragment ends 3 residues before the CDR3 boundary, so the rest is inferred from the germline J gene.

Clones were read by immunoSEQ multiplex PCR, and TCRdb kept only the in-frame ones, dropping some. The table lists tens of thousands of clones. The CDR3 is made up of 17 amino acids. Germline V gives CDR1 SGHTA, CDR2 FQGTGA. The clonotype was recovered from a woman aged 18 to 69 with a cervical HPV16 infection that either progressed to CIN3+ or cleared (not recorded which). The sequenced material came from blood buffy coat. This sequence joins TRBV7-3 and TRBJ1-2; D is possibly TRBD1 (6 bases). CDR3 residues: CASSLKGGGDPLGGYTF. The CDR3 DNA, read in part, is TGTGCCAGCAGCTTAAAAGGGGGAGGCGACCCCCTGGGAGGC.